The 8 T cell receptor beta chains below come from one sample, sequenced in a study of T cells after yellow fever vaccination. TCRdb re-called the 5' RACE reads through MiXCR, storing one row per CDR3 protein. The data hold about 400,000 distinct CDR3 sequences, with around 6.4% observed a single time. The sample consisted of PBMCs, taken 5 days after the yellow fever booster vaccination. The receptors shown here come from a man younger than 45 who received the YFV17D yellow fever vaccine.

This clonotype was seen more than once but under ten times. The chain links TRBV4-3 to TRBJ2-1; 8 bases agree with TRBD2. Germline V lookup: CDR1 LGHNA, CDR2 YSLEER. The V segment lost 2 bases and the J segment 8 bases; nucleotides outside the gene matches: 8. The CDR3 is made up of 15 amino acids. The CDR3 DNA follows: TGCGCCAGCAGCCAATCCCAGCGGGAGACCTATGAGCAGTTCTTC. Its protein is CASSQSQRETYEQFF.

V usage is TRBV12-3 or TRBV12-4 and J usage is TRBJ1-4, with a possible D match to TRBD1 (5 bases). This CDR3 is 12 amino acids long. Trimming took off 8 bases at V and 7 bases at J, with 11 bases between the two ends. The CDR3 region is CASEGWGEKLFF. Written as DNA, the CDR3 is TGTGCCAGCGAGGGGTGGGGTGAAAAACTGTTTTTT.

The rearrangement links TRBV29-1 to TRBJ2-1, with 11 bases identical to TRBD1. The germline V gene has CDR1 SQVTM and CDR2 ANQGSEA. There are 13 residues in the CDR3. After removal of 8 bases from V and 8 bases from J, the junction contained 8 bases not matched to a gene. CDR3 bases: TGCAGCACCGAGGGACAGGGGGTCGATGAGCAGTTCTTC. Translation gives CSTEGQGVDEQFF.

This clonotype was picked up a small number of times. The CDR3 is CASSSWVSGQGIDTQYF. CDR3 in DNA: TGTGCCAGCAGCTCCTGGGTCTCCGGACAGGGAATAGATACGCAGTATTTT. The chain carries TRBV7-9 and TRBJ2-3; 8 nucleotides align to TRBD1. Germline CDR1 SEHNR, CDR2 FQNEAQ (reference sequence). This CDR3 has 17 amino acids. The V and J ends lost 4 bases and 5 bases, in that order; junction bases with no gene match: 14. The full variable domain, in which reference TRBV7-9 and TRBJ2-3 provide the parts outside the CDR3, is DTGVSQNPRHKITKRGQNVTFRCDPISEHNRLYWYRQTLGQGPEFLTYFQNEAQLEKSRLLSDRFSAERPKGSFSTLEIQRTEQGDSAMYLCASSSWVSGQGIDTQYFGPGTRLTVL.

In its sample, this clonotype was seen a few times. This chain connects TRBV6-5 to TRBJ2-3, with D perhaps TRBD1 or TRBD2 (5 bases each). Trimming stripped 2 bases from V and 8 bases from J, with 14 bases between. Germline-derived CDR1 and CDR2 are MNHEY and SVGAGI. CDR3 length: 14 amino acids. The CDR3 bases are TGTGCCAGCAGTTACCGTGGGGACGATCCTACGCAGTATTTT. Protein: CASSYRGDDPTQYF.

This chain uses TRBV19 with TRBJ2-2; D remains ambiguous. Germline assignment: CDR1 LNHDA and CDR2 SQIVND (reference sequence). The V gene lost 7 bases and the J gene lost 6 bases, with 9 bases spanning the gap. The CDR3 is 12 amino acids. CDR3 in DNA: TGTGCCAGTAACGGGCGCGCCGGGGAGCTGTTTTTT. Translation: CASNGRAGELFF.

The chain joins TRBV5-8 to TRBJ1-5; D unclear. Germline V CDR1 and CDR2: SGHTS, YDEGEE. Trimming removed 7 bases at V and 1 base at J, with 18 bases between. This CDR3 has 16 residues. CDR3 loop: CASPGGPSLSNQPQHF. In nucleotides, the CDR3 is TGTGCCAGCCCGGGAGGCCCTAGCCTGAGCAATCAGCCCCAGCATTTT.

This clonotype has ten or more counts. The rearrangement joins TRBV20-1 to TRBJ1-1; D is ambiguous. CDR1 and CDR2 from the germline V gene are DFQATT and SNEGSKA (reference sequence). V lost 0 bases and J 4 bases, leaving 9 bases between the germline ends. The CDR3 runs 13 residues. The CDR3 nucleotides are TGCAGTGCTAGAGATGGGTGGGGCACTGAAGCTTTCTTT. Amino acid sequence: CSARDGWGTEAFF.